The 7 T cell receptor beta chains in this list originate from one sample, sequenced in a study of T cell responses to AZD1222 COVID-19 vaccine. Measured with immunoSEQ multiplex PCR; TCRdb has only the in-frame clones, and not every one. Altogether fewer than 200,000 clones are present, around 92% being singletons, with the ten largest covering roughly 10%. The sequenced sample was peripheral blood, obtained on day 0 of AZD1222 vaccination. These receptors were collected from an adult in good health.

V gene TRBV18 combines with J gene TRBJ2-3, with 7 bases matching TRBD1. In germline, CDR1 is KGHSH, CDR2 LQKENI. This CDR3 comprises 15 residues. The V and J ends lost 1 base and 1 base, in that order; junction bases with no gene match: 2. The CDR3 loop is CASSPLGQGTDTQYF. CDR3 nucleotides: TGTGCCAGCTCACCACTTGGACAGGGCACAGATACGCAGTATTTT. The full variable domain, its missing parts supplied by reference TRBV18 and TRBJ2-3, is NAGVMQNPRHLVRRRGQEARLRCSPMKGHSHVYWYRQLPEEGLKFMVYLQKENIIDESGMPKERFSAEFPKEGPSILRIQQVVRGDSAAYFCASSPLGQGTDTQYFGPGTRLTVL.

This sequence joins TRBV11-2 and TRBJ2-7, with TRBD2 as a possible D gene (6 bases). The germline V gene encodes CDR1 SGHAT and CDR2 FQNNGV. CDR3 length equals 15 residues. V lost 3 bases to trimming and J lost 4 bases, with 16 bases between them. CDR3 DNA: TGTGCCAGCAGCTTCTCGCCGGGGGTGGGATACGAGCAGTACTTC. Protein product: CASSFSPGVGYEQYF.

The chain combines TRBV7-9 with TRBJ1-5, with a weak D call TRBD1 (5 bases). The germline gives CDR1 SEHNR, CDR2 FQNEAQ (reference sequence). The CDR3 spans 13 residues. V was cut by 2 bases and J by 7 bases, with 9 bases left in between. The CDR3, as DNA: TGTGCCAGCAGCTTAAGAGGACAACAGCCCCAGCATTTT. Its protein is CASSLRGQQPQHF.

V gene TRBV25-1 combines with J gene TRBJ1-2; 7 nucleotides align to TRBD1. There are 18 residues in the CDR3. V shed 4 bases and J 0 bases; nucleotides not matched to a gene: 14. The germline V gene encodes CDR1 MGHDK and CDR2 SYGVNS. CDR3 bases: TGTGCCAGCAGTGGGGGCTGGGACAGATCCCAAGCTAACTATGGCTACACCTTC. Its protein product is CASSGGWDRSQANYGYTF.

CDR3 residues: CASLVAGAYEQYF. DNA for the CDR3: TGTGCCAGCCTTGTAGCGGGGGCCTACGAGCAGTACTTC. V and J are TRBV7-9 and TRBJ2-7; 9 positions match TRBD2. This CDR3 is built from 13 residues. With 8 bases clipped from V and 2 bases from J, the junction kept 4 bases outside the gene matches. CDR1 SEHNR and CDR2 FQNEAQ come from the germline V gene (reference sequence).

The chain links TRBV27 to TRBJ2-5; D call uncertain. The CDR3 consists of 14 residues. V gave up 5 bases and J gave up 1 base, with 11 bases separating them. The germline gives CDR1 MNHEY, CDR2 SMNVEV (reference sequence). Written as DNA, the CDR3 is TGTGCCAGCAGTCCCTCGGACGGCCAAGAGACCCAGTACTTC. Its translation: CASSPSDGQETQYF.

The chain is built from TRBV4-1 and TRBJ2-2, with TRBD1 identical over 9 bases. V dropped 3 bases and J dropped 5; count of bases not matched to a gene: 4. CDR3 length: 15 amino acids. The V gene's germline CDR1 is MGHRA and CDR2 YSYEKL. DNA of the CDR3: TGCGCCAGCAGCCATCCCGGGACAGGGACCGGGGAGCTGTTTTTT. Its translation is CASSHPGTGTGELFF.